These 17 T cell receptor beta chains were sequenced from one sample in a study of shared clonotypes between healthy human individuals. Clones were read by immunoSEQ multiplex PCR, and TCRdb kept only the in-frame ones, dropping some. The data contain about 2.1 million clones, over 85% of them singletons. Naive CD8 isolation took CD45RO-negative cells positively selected for CCR7 and excluded terminally differentiated effector memory CD45RA+ cells. The specimen sequenced was naive CD8+ T cells from PBMCs. Every receptor here comes from a man between 18 and 29 years old in good health. Some clones in this sample may be carry-over from other donors' samples.

The chain is built from TRBV14 and TRBJ2-7, with 7 bases that match TRBD1. CDR3 length equals 16 residues. V lost 1 base and J lost 3; bases outside the gene matches: 9. Germline loops: CDR1 SGHDN, CDR2 FVKESK. CDR3 in amino acids: CASSQAYDRENYEQYF. As DNA, the CDR3 is TGTGCCAGCAGCCAAGCGTATGACAGGGAGAACTACGAGCAGTACTTC.

The rearrangement joins TRBV29-1 to TRBJ1-2; TRBD1 is a possible D gene (6 bases). The CDR3 spans 13 residues. Trimming pared 3 bases from V and 0 bases from J, leaving 8 bases between. CDR1 is SQVTM and CDR2 is ANQGSEA in the germline V gene. The DNA of the CDR3 is TGCAGCGTTGATGACAGGTCTAACTATGGCTACACCTTC. Protein product: CSVDDRSNYGYTF.

V gene TRBV7-6 combines with J gene TRBJ2-5, with D possibly matching TRBD1 (5 bases). Deletions cut 2 bases from V and 4 bases from J, with 17 bases between. Per germline, CDR1 SGHVS and CDR2 FNYEAQ. This CDR3 has 16 amino acids. Here the CDR3 DNA reads TGTGCCAGCAGCTTAAGGGCTGGCAGGGTTCGAGAGACCCAGTACTTC. It translates to CASSLRAGRVRETQYF.

This chain uses TRBV9 with TRBJ2-7; 7 bases line up with TRBD2. CDR3 length equals 15 residues. CDR1 is SGDLS and CDR2 is YYNGEE in the germline V gene. V shed 3 bases and J 0 bases; nucleotides not matched to a gene: 6. The CDR3: CASSGSGTNSYEQYF. CDR3 DNA sequence: TGTGCCAGCAGCGGATCCGGGACTAACTCCTACGAGCAGTACTTC.

The chain employs TRBV7-8 and TRBJ1-1, with D uncertain. The CDR3 runs to 14 residues. Per the germline V gene, CDR1 is SGHVS and CDR2 is FQNEAQ. V shed 1 base and J shed 0 bases, with 6 bases lying between them. CDR3 nucleotides: TGTGCCAGCAGCTTAGTATGGCTGAACACTGAAGCTTTCTTT. Its translation is CASSLVWLNTEAFF. Drawing the rest from reference TRBV7-8 and TRBJ1-1, the complete variable domain is GAGVSQSPRYKVAKRGQDVALRCDPISGHVSLFWYQQALGQGPEFLTYFQNEAQLDKSGLPSDRFFAERPEGSVSTLKIQRTQQEDSAVYLCASSLVWLNTEAFFGQGTRLTVV.

The rearrangement joins TRBV5-5 to TRBJ1-1; no firm D call. Germline V CDR1 and CDR2: SGHKS, YYEKEE (reference sequence). The CDR3 runs to 15 residues. Trimming left V 0 bases short and J 4 bases short, with 13 bases between. CDR3 nucleotide sequence: TGTGCCAGCAGCTTGGTTTGGGTCGGGAGCACTGAAGCTTTCTTT. Residues: CASSLVWVGSTEAFF.

The J gene is TRBJ2-1, the V gene TRBV7-9, with D hard to call. This CDR3 is 12 amino acids long. Germline V CDR1 and CDR2: SEHNR, FQNEAQ (reference sequence). Trimming removed 0 bases at V and 10 bases at J, with 7 bases between. CDR3 in amino acids: CASSLALPEQFF. DNA of the CDR3: TGTGCCAGCAGCTTAGCCCTCCCCGAGCAGTTCTTC. Variable domain in full (rest from reference TRBV7-9 and TRBJ2-1): DTGVSQNPRHKITKRGQNVTFRCDPISEHNRLYWYRQTLGQGPEFLTYFQNEAQLEKSRLLSDRFSAERPKGSFSTLEIQRTEQGDSAMYLCASSLALPEQFFGPGTRLTVL.

This sequence joins TRBV7-8 and TRBJ2-1; 15 bases match TRBD2. The CDR3 is 17 residues long. The V gene end was trimmed by 5 bases and the J gene end by 4 bases; junction bases not matched to a gene: 6. Germline V gives CDR1 SGHVS, CDR2 FQNEAQ. Here the CDR3 reads CASSIGLAGGIYNEQFF. In DNA, the CDR3 is TGTGCCAGCAGCATCGGACTAGCGGGAGGGATTTACAATGAGCAGTTCTTC.

The chain is built from TRBV27 and TRBJ1-2, with D possibly TRBD1 on 5 matching bases. The ends were cut back, 7 bases at V and 3 bases at J, with 12 bases in the middle. The CDR3 extends over 13 amino acids. Germline CDR1 is MNHEY and CDR2 is SMNVEV (reference sequence). The CDR3 spells CASKGVIDYGYTF. The CDR3 region has the DNA TGTGCCAGCAAAGGGGTTATCGACTATGGCTACACCTTC.

This chain joins TRBV12-5 and TRBJ2-7; D is undetermined. The V gene's germline CDR1 is LGHNT and CDR2 FRNRAP. CDR3 size: 14 residues. With 7 bases removed from V and 0 bases from J, the gap between germline ends came to 13 bases. The CDR3 DNA reads as TGTGCTAGTGCGTGGAGTCCCAGCTCCTACGAGCAGTACTTC. Translating gives CASAWSPSSYEQYF.

The chain uses TRBV27 and TRBJ2-6; 7 bases are shared with TRBD1. Per the germline V gene, CDR1 is MNHEY and CDR2 is SMNVEV (reference sequence). After removal of 5 bases from V and 0 bases from J, the junction contained 4 bases not matched to a gene. This CDR3 region has 16 residues. CDR3 sequence: CASSGQVVSGANVLTF. The CDR3 DNA reads as TGTGCCAGCAGTGGACAGGTTGTCTCTGGGGCCAACGTCCTGACTTTC.

V gene TRBV27 combines with J gene TRBJ2-7; no firm D call. Germline V gives CDR1 MNHEY, CDR2 SMNVEV (reference sequence). The CDR3 has 13 amino acids. Trimming shortened V by 8 bases and J by 4 bases, and 15 bases separated the two germline ends. The chain's CDR3 is CASSVRPQYEQYF. The CDR3 DNA is TGTGCCAGCTCAGTAAGACCACAATACGAGCAGTACTTC.

This rearrangement joins TRBV6-6 to TRBJ2-5; D is possibly TRBD2 (6 bases). Germline CDR1 and CDR2: MNHNY and SVGAGI (reference sequence). This CDR3 is built from 14 residues. The V end lost 8 bases, the J end lost 2 bases, and 15 bases lay between the germline ends. CDR3 sequence (DNA): TGTGCCAGCTGTAACCTAGCGTTACAAGAGACCCAGTACTTC. This gives the protein CASCNLALQETQYF.

The chain joins TRBV5-1 to TRBJ2-3; no firm D call. Germline V gene data show CDR1 as SGHRS and CDR2 as YFSETQ. The CDR3 length is 16 residues. V was cut by 0 bases and J by 4 bases, with 15 bases left in between. The CDR3 sequence: CASSLEAPNWADTQYF. The CDR3 DNA reads TGCGCCAGCAGCTTGGAGGCCCCCAACTGGGCAGATACGCAGTATTTT. The full variable domain, with the rest looked up from reference TRBV5-1 and TRBJ2-3, is KAGVTQTPRYLIKTRGQQVTLSCSPISGHRSVSWYQQTPGQGLQFLFEYFSETQRNKGNFPGRFSGRQFSNSRSEMNVSTLELGDSALYLCASSLEAPNWADTQYFGPGTRLTVL.

The V call is TRBV27, the J call TRBJ2-7; 10 bases fit TRBD1. J was trimmed by 4 bases and V by 5 bases; bases with no gene match: 5. This CDR3 is built from 14 residues. Germline loops: CDR1 MNHEY, CDR2 SMNVEV (reference sequence). The CDR3 coding sequence is TGTGCCAGCAGTAACCGGGACAGGGGTTACGAGCAGTACTTC. As protein: CASSNRDRGYEQYF.

The chain combines TRBV27 with TRBJ2-7; 9 positions agree with TRBD1. Germline assignment: CDR1 MNHEY and CDR2 SMNVEV (reference sequence). There are 19 residues in the CDR3. Trimming took 4 bases from V and 6 from J; bases not matched to a gene: 22. The CDR3 DNA reads as TGTGCCAGCAGTTCAAGGGACAGGGTAAGGGGGTGTAGGCTCTGCGAGCAGTACTTC. It codes for CASSSRDRVRGCRLCEQYF.

The chain joins TRBV7-3 to TRBJ2-1, with 7 positions matching TRBD1. Looked up from germline, CDR1 is SGHTA and CDR2 is FQGTGA. The CDR3 consists of 15 residues. Germline trimming cut 5 bases from V and 4 bases from J; bases unmatched to any gene: 8. CDR3 coding DNA: TGTGCCAGCAGCCTGAGACAGGGCCGTTACAATGAGCAGTTCTTC. Translating gives CASSLRQGRYNEQFF. Complete variable domain (other parts from reference TRBV7-3 and TRBJ2-1): GAGVSQTPSNKVTEKGKYVELRCDPISGHTALYWYRQSLGQGPEFLIYFQGTGAADDSGLPNDRFFAVRPEGSVSTLKIQRTERGDSAVYLCASSLRQGRYNEQFFGPGTRLTVL.